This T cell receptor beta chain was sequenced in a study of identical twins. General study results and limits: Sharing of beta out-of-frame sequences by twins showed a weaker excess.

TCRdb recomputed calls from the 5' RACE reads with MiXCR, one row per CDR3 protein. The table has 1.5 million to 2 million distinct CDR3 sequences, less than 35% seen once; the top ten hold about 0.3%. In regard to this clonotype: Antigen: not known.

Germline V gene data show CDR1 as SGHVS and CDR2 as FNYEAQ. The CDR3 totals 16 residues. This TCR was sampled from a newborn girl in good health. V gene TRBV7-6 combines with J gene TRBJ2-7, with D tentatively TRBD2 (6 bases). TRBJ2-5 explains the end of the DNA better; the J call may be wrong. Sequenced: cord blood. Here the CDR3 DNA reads TGTGCCAGCAGCTTAAATATGGCTAGCGAAAAGGAGACCCAGTACTTC. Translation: CASSLNMASEKETQYF.